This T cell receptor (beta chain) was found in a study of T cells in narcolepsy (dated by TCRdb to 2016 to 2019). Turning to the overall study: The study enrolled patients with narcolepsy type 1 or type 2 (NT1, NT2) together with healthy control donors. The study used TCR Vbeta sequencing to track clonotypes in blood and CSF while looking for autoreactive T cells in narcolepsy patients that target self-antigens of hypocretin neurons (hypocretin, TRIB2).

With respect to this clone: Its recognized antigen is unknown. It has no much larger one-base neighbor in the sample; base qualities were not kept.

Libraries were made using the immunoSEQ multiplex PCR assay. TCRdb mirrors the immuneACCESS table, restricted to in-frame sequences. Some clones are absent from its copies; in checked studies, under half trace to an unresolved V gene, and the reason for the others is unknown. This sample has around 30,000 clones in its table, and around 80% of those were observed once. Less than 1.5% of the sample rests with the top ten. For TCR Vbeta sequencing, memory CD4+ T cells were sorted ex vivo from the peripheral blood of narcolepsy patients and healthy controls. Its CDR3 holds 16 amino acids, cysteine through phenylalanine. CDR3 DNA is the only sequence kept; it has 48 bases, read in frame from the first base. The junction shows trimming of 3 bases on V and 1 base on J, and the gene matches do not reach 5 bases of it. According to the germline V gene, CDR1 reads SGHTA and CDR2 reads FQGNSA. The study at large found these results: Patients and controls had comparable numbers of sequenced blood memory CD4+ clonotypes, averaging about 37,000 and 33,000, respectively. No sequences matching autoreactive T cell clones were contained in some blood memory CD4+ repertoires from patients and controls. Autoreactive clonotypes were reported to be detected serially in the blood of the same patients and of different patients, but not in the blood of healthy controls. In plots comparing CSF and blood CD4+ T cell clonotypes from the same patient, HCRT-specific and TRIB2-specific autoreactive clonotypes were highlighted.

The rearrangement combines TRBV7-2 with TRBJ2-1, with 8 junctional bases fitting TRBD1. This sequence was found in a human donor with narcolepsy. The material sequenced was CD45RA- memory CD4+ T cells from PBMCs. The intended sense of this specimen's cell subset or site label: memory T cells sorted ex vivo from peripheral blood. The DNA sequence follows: TGTGCCAGCAGCTTTTACACAGGGGGATCCTACAATGAGCAGTTCTTC. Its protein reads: CASSFYTGGSYNEQFF.